This TCR beta chain was found in a study of CD8 T cells in ankylosing spondylitis. Notes on the study in general: Clones linked with disease were CD8+ and fairly uncommon in the peripheral blood.

The CDR3 contains 15 residues. Per the germline V gene, CDR1 is SQVTM and CDR2 is ANQGSEA. V shed 6 bases and J 4 bases; nucleotides not matched to a gene: 10. Scientists made TCR beta libraries using quantitative 5'-RACE with molecular barcodes. Each CDR3 protein is one row after TCRdb ran MiXCR on the 5' RACE reads. The table lists 31,000 or so distinct CDR3 sequences, 30% of them singletons. This clonotype was recorded a few times. Its antigen is unidentified. The J gene is TRBJ2-3, the V gene TRBV29-1, with 10 bases lining up with TRBD2. Source material: synovial fluid, either unsorted or a sorted T cell fraction (not recorded which). This clonotype was obtained from a male donor with ankylosing spondylitis. The CDR3: CSVNGQGLASDTQYF. The CDR3, as DNA: TGCAGCGTGAACGGACAGGGACTAGCGTCAGATACGCAGTATTTT.